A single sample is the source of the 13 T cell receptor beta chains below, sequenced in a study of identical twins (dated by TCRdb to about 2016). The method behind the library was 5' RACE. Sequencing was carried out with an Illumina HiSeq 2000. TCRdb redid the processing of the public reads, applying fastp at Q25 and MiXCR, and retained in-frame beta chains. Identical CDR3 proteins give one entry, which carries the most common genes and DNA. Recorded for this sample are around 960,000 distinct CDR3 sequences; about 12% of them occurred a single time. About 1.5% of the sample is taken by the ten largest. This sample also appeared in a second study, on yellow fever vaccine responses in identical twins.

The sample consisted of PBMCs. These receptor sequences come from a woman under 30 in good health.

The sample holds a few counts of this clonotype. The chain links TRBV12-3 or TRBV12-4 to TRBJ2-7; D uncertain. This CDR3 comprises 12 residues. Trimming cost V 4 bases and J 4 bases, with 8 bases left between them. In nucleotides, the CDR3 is TGTGCCAGCAGTTCCCGCCGATACGAGCAGTACTTC. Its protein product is CASSSRRYEQYF.

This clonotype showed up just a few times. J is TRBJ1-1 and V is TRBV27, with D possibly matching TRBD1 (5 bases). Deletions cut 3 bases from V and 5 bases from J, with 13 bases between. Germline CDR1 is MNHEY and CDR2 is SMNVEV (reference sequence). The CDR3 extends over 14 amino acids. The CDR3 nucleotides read TGTGCCAGCAGTTTTTCGGGAAAGGGGACTGAAGCTTTCTTT. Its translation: CASSFSGKGTEAFF.

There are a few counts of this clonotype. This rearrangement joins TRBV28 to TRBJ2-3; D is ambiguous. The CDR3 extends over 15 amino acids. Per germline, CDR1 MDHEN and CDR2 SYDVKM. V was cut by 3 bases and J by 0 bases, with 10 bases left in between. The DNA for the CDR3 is TGTGCCAGCAGTTTGGGCTACCCAAGCACAGATACGCAGTATTTT. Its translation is CASSLGYPSTDTQYF.

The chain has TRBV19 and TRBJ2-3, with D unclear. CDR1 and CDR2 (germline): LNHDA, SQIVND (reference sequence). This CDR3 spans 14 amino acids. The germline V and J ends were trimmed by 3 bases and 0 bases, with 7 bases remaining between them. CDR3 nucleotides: TGTGCCAGTAGTATCACGGCCAGCACAGATACGCAGTATTTT. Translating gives CASSITASTDTQYF.

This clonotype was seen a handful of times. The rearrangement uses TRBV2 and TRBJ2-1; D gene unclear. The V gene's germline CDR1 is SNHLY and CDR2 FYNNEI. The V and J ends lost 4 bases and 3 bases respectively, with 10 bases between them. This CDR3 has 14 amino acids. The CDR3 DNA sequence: TGTGCCAGCAGTGTGGGCTACCTCTACAATGAGCAGTTCTTC. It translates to CASSVGYLYNEQFF.

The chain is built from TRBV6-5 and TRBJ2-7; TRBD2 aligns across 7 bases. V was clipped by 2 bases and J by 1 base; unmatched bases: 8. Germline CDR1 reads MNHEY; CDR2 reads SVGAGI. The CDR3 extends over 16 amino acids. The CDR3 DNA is TGTGCCAGCAGTTACGGAAGCGGGATGGGGTCCTACGAGCAGTACTTC. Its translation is CASSYGSGMGSYEQYF.

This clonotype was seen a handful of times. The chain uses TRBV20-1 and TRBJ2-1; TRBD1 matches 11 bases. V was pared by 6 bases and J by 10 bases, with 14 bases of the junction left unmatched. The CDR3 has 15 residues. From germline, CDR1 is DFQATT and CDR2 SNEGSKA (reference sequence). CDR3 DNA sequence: TGCAGTGCAGTCGTAGCCGGACAGGGGGCGGGGGAGCAGTTCTTC. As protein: CSAVVAGQGAGEQFF.

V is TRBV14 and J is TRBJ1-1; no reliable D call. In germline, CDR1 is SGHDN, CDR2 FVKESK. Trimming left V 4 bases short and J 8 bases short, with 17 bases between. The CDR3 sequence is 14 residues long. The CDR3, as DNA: TGTGCCAGCAGCCCTCGGCGGGCTGGAGAGGAAGCTTTCTTT. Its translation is CASSPRRAGEEAFF.

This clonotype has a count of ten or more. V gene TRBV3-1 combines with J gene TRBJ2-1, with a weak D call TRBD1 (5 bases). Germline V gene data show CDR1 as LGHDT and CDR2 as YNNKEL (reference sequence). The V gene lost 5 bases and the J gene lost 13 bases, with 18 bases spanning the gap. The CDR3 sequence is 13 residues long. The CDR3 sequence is CASSATDLQGQFF. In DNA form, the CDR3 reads TGTGCCAGCAGCGCGACAGATTTGCAGGGACAGTTCTTC.

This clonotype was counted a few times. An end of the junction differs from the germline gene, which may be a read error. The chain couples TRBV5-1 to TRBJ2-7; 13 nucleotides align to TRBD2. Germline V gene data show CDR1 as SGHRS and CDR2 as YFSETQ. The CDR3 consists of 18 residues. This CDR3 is CASNLGGLAGRPLYEQYF. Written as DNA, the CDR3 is TGCGCCAGCAACTTGGGGGGACTAGCGGGACGCCCCCTCTACGAGCAGTACTTC.

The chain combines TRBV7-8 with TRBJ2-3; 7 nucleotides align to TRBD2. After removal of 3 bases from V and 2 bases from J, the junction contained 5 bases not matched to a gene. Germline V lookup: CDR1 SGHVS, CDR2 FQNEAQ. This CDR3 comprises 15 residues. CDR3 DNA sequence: TGTGCCAGCAGCTTCGCTAGCGGAAACACAGATACGCAGTATTTT. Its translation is CASSFASGNTDTQYF.

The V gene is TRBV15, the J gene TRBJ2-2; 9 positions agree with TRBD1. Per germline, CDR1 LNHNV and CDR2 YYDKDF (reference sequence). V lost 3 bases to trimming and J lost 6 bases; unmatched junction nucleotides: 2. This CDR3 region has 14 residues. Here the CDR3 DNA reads TGTGCCACCAGCAGTGGGACAGGGCCCGGGGAGCTGTTTTTT. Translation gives CATSSGTGPGELFF. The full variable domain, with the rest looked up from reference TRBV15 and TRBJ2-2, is DAMVIQNPRYQVTQFGKPVTLSCSQTLNHNVMYWYQQKSSQAPKLLFHYYDKDFNNEADTPDNFQSRRPNTSFCFLDIRSPGLGDTAMYLCATSSGTGPGELFFGEGSRLTVL.

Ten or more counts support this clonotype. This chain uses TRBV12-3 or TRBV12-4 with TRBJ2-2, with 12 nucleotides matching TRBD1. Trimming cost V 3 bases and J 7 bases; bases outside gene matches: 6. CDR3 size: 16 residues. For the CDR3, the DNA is TGTGCCAGCAGTTTGGGGGGACAGGGGGCTGGCGGGGAGCTGTTTTTT. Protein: CASSLGGQGAGGELFF.